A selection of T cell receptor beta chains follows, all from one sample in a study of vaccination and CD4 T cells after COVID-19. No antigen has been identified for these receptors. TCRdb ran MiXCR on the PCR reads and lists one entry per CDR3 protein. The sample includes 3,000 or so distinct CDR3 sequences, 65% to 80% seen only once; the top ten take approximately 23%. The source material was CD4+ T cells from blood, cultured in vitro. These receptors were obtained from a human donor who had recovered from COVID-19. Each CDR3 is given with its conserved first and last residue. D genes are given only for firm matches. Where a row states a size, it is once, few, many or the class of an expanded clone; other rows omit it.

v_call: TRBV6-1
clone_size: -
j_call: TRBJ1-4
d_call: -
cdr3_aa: CASSPIWPLRGADEKLFF
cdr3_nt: TGTGCCAGCAGCCCCATATGGCCCTTGCGGGGGGCTGATGAAAAACTGTTTTTT

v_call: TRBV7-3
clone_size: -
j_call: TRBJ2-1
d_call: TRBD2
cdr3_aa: CASSTRTSGGRGEQFF
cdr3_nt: TGTGCCAGCAGCACCAGGACTAGCGGGGGGCGGGGTGAGCAGTTCTTC

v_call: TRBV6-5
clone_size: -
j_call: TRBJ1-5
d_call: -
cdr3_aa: CASSYSSGANNQPQHF
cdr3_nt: TGTGCCAGCAGTTACTCTAGTGGGGCGAACAATCAGCCCCAGCATTTT

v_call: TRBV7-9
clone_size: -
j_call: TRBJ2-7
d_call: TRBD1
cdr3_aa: CASTFTDTGGRHEQYF
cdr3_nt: TGTGCCAGCACCTTTACTGACACAGGGGGCCGCCACGAGCAGTACTTC

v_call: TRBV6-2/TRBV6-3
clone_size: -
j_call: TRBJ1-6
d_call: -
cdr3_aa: CATTFGAYNSPLHF
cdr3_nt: TGTGCCACCACTTTCGGTGCCTATAATTCACCCCTCCACTTT

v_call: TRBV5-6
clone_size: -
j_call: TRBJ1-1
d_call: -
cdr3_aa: CASSLKGGTEAFF
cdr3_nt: TGTGCCAGCAGCTTGAAAGGGGGCACTGAAGCTTTCTTT

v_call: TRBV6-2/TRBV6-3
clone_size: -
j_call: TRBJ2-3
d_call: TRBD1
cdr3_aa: CASSSGTDYTDTQYF
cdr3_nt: TGTGCCAGCAGTTCCGGGACAGACTACACAGATACGCAGTATTTT

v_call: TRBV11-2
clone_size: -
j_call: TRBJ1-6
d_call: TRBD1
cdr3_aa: CASSLGQGSSPLHF
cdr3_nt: TGTGCCAGCAGCCTGGGACAGGGGTCTTCACCCCTCCACTTT

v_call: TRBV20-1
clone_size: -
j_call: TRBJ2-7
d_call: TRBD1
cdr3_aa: CSPSGQADYEQYF
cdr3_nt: TGCAGTCCCTCCGGACAGGCCGACTACGAGCAGTACTTC

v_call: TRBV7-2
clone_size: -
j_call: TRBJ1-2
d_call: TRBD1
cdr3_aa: CASSLGQSNYGYTF
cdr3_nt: TGTGCCAGCAGCTTGGGACAGTCCAACTATGGCTACACCTTC

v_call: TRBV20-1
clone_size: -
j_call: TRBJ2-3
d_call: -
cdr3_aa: CSARPLRRGDTDTQYF
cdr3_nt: TGCAGTGCTAGACCCCTTCGTCGGGGAGACACAGATACGCAGTATTTT

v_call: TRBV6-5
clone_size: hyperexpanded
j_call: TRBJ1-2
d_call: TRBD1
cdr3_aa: CASSYRTGGLEGYTF
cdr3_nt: TGTGCCAGCAGTTACAGGACAGGGGGCTTAGAAGGCTACACCTTC

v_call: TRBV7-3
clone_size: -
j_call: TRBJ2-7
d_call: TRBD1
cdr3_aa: CASSPQPGQGNEQYF
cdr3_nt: TGTGCCAGCAGCCCCCAACCGGGACAGGGAAACGAGCAGTACTTC

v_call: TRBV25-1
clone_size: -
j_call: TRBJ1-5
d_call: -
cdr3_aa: CASSRAGRQPQHF
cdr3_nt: TGTGCCAGCAGTCGGGCAGGGCGACAGCCCCAGCATTTT

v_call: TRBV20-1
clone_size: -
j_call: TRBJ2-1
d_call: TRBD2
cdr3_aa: CSARRLAVQFF
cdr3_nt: TGCAGTGCTAGAAGACTAGCGGTTCAGTTCTTC

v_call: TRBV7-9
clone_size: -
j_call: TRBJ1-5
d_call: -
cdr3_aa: CASSLSGDSNQPQHF
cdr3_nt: TGTGCCAGCAGCTTATCCGGCGATAGCAATCAGCCCCAGCATTTT

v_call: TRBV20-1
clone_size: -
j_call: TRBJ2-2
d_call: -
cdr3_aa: CSAWGPSNTGELFF
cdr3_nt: TGCAGTGCCTGGGGTCCTTCGAACACCGGGGAGCTGTTTTTT

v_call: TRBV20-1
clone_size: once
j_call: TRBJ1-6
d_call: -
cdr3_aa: CSAPHAEYDYNSPLHF
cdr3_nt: TGCAGTGCTCCCCATGCAGAGTACGACTATAATTCACCCCTCCACTTT

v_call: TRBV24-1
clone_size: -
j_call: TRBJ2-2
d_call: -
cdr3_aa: CATSAAGTNTGELFF
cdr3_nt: TGTGCCACCAGTGCGGCAGGAACGAACACCGGGGAGCTGTTTTTT

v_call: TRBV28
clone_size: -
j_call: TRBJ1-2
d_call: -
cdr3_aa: CASSSETAHLYGYTF
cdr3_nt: TGTGCCAGCAGTTCCGAGACAGCTCACCTCTATGGCTACACCTTC

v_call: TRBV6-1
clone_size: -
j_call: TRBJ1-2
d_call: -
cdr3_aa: CASTRTVNYGYTF
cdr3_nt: TGTGCCAGCACCCGGACAGTTAACTATGGCTACACCTTC

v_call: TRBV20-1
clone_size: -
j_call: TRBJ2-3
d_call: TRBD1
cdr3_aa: CSARDPTGGADTQYF
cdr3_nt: TGCAGTGCTAGAGATCCCACAGGGGGCGCAGATACGCAGTATTTT

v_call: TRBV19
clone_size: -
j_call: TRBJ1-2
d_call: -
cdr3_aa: CASSSGKGLGYTF
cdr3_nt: TGTGCCAGTAGTTCCGGGAAAGGTCTTGGCTACACCTTC

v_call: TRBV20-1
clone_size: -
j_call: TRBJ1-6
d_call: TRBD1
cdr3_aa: CSALTGQGSSYNSPLHF
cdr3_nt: TGCAGTGCTTTGACAGGGCAGGGGAGCTCCTATAATTCACCCCTCCACTTT

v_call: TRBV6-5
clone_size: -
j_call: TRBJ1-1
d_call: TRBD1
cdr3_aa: CASSYTRGPTEAFF
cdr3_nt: TGTGCCAGCAGTTATACGAGGGGGCCGACTGAAGCTTTCTTT

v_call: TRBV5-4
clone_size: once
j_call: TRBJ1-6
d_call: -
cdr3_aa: CASSPGEIASPLHF
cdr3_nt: TGTGCCAGCAGCCCAGGGGAAATTGCTTCACCCCTCCACTTT

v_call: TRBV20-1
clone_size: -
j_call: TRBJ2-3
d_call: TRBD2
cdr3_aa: CSASSSLAGGLTQYF
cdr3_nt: TGCAGTGCTAGCAGCTCCCTAGCGGGGGGCCTTACGCAGTATTTT

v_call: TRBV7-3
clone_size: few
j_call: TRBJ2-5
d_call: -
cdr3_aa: CASSLNPSIRAQETQYF
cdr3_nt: TGTGCCAGCAGCTTAAACCCCTCCATCAGGGCCCAAGAGACCCAGTACTTC